The sequence of this TCR beta chain was determined in a study of chemoradiotherapy in HPV16-positive cancers. Worth noting for this clone: The target antigen is unknown.

Germline trimming cut 5 bases from V and 7 bases from J; bases unmatched to any gene: 11. The germline gives CDR1 SEHNR, CDR2 FQNEAQ (reference sequence). The CDR3 contains 15 residues. The protocol was immunoSEQ multiplex PCR, while the TCRdb copy is restricted to in-frame clones and leaves out a portion. The table has fewer than 7,500 clones, approximately 88% seen once. Findings of the study overall: Candidate HPV-specific clones and E7-related TCR motifs grew in tumor during treatment.

J is TRBJ1-2 and V is TRBV7-9, with 9 bases fitting TRBD1. The receptor was derived from a human donor with HPV-associated anogenital cancer. This material was acquired from a patient who underwent chemoradiotherapy. The CDR3 is CASSPADRGSGGYTF. The CDR3 DNA sequence: TGTGCCAGCAGCCCAGCGGACAGGGGAAGTGGTGGCTACACCTTC.